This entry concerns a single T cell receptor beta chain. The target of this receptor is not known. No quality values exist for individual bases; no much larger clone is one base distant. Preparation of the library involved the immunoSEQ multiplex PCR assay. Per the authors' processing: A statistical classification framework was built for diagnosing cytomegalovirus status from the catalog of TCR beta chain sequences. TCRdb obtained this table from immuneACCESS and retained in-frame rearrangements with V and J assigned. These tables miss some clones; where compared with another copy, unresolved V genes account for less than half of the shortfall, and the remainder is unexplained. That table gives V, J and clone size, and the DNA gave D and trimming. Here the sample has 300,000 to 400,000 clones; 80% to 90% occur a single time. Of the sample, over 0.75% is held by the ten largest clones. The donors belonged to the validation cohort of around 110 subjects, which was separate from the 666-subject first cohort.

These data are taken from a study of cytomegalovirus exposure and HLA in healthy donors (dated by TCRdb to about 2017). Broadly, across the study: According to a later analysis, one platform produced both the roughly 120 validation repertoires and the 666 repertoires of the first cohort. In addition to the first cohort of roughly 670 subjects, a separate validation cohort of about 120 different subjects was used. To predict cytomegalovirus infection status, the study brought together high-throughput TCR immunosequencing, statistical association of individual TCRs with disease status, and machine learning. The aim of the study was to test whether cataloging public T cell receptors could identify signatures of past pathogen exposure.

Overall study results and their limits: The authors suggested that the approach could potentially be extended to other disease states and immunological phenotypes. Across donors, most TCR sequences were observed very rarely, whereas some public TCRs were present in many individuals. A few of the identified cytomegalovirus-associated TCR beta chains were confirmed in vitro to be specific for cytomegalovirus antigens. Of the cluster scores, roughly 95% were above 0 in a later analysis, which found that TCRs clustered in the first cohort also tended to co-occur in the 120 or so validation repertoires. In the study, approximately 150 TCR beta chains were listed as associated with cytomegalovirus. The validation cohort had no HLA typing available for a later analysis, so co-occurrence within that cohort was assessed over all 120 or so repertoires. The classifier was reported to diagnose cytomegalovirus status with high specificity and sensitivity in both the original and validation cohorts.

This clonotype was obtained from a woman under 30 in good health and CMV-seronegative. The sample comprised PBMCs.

The CDR3 has the sequence CASSLRQGVSYEQYF. The DNA sequence is given as TGTGCCAGCAGTTTACGACAGGGGGTGTCCTACGAGCAGTACTTC. The receptor chain draws on TRBV11-2 and TRBJ2-7, with 9 bases in between that match TRBD1. The germline V gene sets CDR1 to SGHAT and CDR2 to FQNNGV. Compared with germline, V lacks 6 bases and J lacks 1 base; bases without a gene match: 7. The CDR3 contains 15 residues, cysteine and phenylalanine counted. The kept DNA is CDR3 alone, 45 bases in frame from the first base. With all but the CDR3 taken from the reference TRBV11-2 and TRBJ2-7 genes, the full variable domain is: EAGVAQSPRYKIIEKRQSVAFWCNPISGHATLYWYQQILGQGPKLLIQFQNNGVVDDSQLPKDRFSAERLKGVDSTLKIQPAKLEDSAVYLCASSLRQGVSYEQYFGPGTRLTVT.